What follows are 21 T cell receptor beta chains derived from one specimen sequenced in a study of cytomegalovirus exposure and HLA in healthy donors. Amplification used 60 Vbeta primers and 13 Jbeta primers. Measured with immunoSEQ multiplex PCR; TCRdb has only the in-frame clones, and not every one. The table has tens of thousands of clones, 80% to 85% seen once. Specimen: PBMCs. These receptors were collected from a man aged 25-40 years in good health and CMV-seronegative.

This chain links TRBV6-5 with TRBJ2-1; possible D gene TRBD2, 5 bases. CDR3 size: 13 residues. Germline values: CDR1 MNHEY, CDR2 SVGAGI. The ends were cut back, 6 bases at V and 6 bases at J, with 12 bases in the middle. The CDR3 here is CASRTTAINEQFF. The DNA for the CDR3 is TGTGCCAGCAGGACTACAGCGATCAATGAGCAGTTCTTC.

This chain joins TRBV15 and TRBJ2-7; 8 nucleotides match TRBD1. The CDR3 sequence is 14 residues long. V shed 6 bases, J shed 4 bases, and the junction held 8 bases outside the gene matches. Germline CDR1 reads LNHNV; CDR2 reads YYDKDF (reference sequence). As DNA, the CDR3 is TGTGCCACCAGTCTCCGGGACAGGCCTTACGAGCAGTACTTC. Its translation: CATSLRDRPYEQYF.

Only one count was recorded for this clone. The chain recombines TRBV4-2 with TRBJ2-5, with TRBD2 matching 7 bases. Germline CDR1 is LGHNA and CDR2 is YNFKEQ. The CDR3 totals 17 residues. V was clipped by 3 bases and J by 1 base; unmatched bases: 11. The CDR3 is CASSQNSRLAGQETQYF. CDR3 DNA: TGTGCCAGCAGCCAGAATTCCCGACTAGCCGGCCAAGAGACCCAGTACTTC.

The chain carries TRBV5-1 and TRBJ1-2, with 7 nucleotides matching TRBD1. The V gene end was trimmed by 4 bases and the J gene end by 4 bases; junction bases not matched to a gene: 7. CDR3 length equals 14 residues. The germline V gene encodes CDR1 SGHRS and CDR2 YFSETQ. CDR3 sequence reads: CASSQTGDSYGYTF. The CDR3 DNA sequence: TGCGCCAGCAGCCAAACAGGGGACAGCTATGGCTACACCTTC.

This chain connects TRBV18 to TRBJ1-4; 7 bases map to TRBD1. V was pared by 3 bases and J by 8 bases, with 9 bases of the junction left unmatched. The germline gives CDR1 KGHSH, CDR2 LQKENI. The CDR3 consists of 15 residues. CDR3 loop: CASSPRQGGIEKLFF. CDR3 DNA sequence: TGTGCCAGCTCACCTCGACAGGGTGGTATCGAAAAACTGTTTTTT.

The chain joins TRBV4-2 to TRBJ2-3; D possibly corresponds to TRBD2 (7 bases). Trimming removed 8 bases at V and 6 bases at J, with 21 bases between. Germline CDR1 reads LGHNA; CDR2 reads YNFKEQ. The CDR3 sequence is 15 residues long. The CDR3 DNA is TGTGCCAGCTCCGAAGGGGGGGACCTCACGGATACGCAGTATTTT. It codes for CASSEGGDLTDTQYF.

There are a few counts of this clone. The genes are TRBV5-1 and TRBJ1-6, with D perhaps matching TRBD1 (6 bases). Per the germline V gene, CDR1 is SGHRS and CDR2 is YFSETQ. Trimming cost V 4 bases and J 7 bases, with 24 bases left between them. This CDR3 spans 18 amino acids. Written as DNA, the CDR3 is TGCGCCAGCAGCGCACGTTTAGGCGGGGGCGATATGAATTCACCCCTCCACTTT. Protein: CASSARLGGGDMNSPLHF. The full variable domain, completed using reference TRBV5-1 and TRBJ1-6, is KAGVTQTPRYLIKTRGQQVTLSCSPISGHRSVSWYQQTPGQGLQFLFEYFSETQRNKGNFPGRFSGRQFSNSRSEMNVSTLELGDSALYLCASSARLGGGDMNSPLHFGNGTRLTVT.

The rearrangement uses TRBV5-4 and TRBJ1-4; 9 bases match TRBD1. Looked up from germline, CDR1 is SGHNT and CDR2 is YYREEE (reference sequence). The CDR3 has 14 amino acids. Trimming removed 4 bases from V and 8 bases from J; junction bases left unmatched: 6. The DNA for the CDR3 is TGTGCCAGCAGCCCGGGACAGGGTAACGAAAAACTGTTTTTT. This sequence encodes CASSPGQGNEKLFF.

The rearrangement uses TRBV5-4 and TRBJ2-7, with 9 bases identical to TRBD2. CDR1 and CDR2 from the germline V gene are SGHNT and YYREEE (reference sequence). V shed 0 bases and J 4 bases; nucleotides not matched to a gene: 2. This CDR3 contains 14 residues. CDR3 nucleotide sequence: TGTGCCAGCAGCTTGGGCGGGGGGGGTTACGAGCAGTACTTC. The encoded protein is CASSLGGGGYEQYF.

This clone is a singleton in its sample. This sequence joins TRBV11-3 and TRBJ2-5, with 9 bases identical to TRBD2. Germline loops: CDR1 SGHNT, CDR2 YENEEA. The CDR3 covers 13 residues. V trimming: 5 bases; J trimming: 5 bases; junction bases outside the gene matches: 3. CDR3: CASSLGLAETQYF. CDR3 sequence (DNA): TGTGCCAGCAGCCTTGGACTAGCGGAGACCCAGTACTTC.

The genes are TRBV5-4 and TRBJ1-2, with 9 positions matching TRBD1. The CDR3 is made up of 14 amino acids. The V segment lost 4 bases and the J segment 6 bases; nucleotides outside the gene matches: 7. Germline CDR1 is SGHNT and CDR2 is YYREEE (reference sequence). The CDR3 nucleotides are TGTGCCAGCAGCGGGGGACAGGGTAAGGATGGCTACACCTTC. It codes for CASSGGQGKDGYTF.

V and J are TRBV18 and TRBJ1-1; unclear D gene. Trimming took off 5 bases at V and 5 bases at J, with 12 bases between the two ends. The CDR3 loop spans 13 amino acids. The germline gives CDR1 KGHSH, CDR2 LQKENI. The CDR3 loop reads CASSTVTGTEAFF. The CDR3 bases are TGTGCCAGCTCAACAGTTACGGGGACTGAAGCTTTCTTT.

V gene TRBV2 combines with J gene TRBJ2-7, with TRBD2 as a possible D gene (6 bases). This CDR3 has 15 residues. Trimming pared 10 bases from V and 2 bases from J, leaving 21 bases between. Per germline, CDR1 SNHLY and CDR2 FYNNEI. The CDR3 nucleotides are TGTGCCACTCGTAGGACGGGGGAGGAGCCCTACGAGCAGTACTTC. As protein: CATRRTGEEPYEQYF.

This clone occurred once. The chain combines TRBV6-1 with TRBJ2-1, with TRBD1 matching over 9 bases. CDR3 length equals 15 residues. J lost 5 bases, V lost 4 bases, and 6 bases had no gene match. CDR1 is MNHNS, CDR2 SASEGT, per germline. CDR3 sequence (DNA): TGTGCCAGCAGTGTTCCCGGGACAGGGAACAATGAGCAGTTCTTC. This sequence encodes CASSVPGTGNNEQFF.

This clone appeared once. The chain uses TRBV30 and TRBJ2-6, with D maybe TRBD1 (5 bases). Looked up from germline, CDR1 is GTSNPN and CDR2 is SVGIG (reference sequence). This CDR3 is 18 amino acids long. Trimming took 0 bases from V and 0 from J, leaving 15 bases between them. The CDR3 DNA is TGTGCCTGGAGTGTAGGGGTATTTCGTCTCTCTGGGGCCAACGTCCTGACTTTC. Its protein product is CAWSVGVFRLSGANVLTF.

This chain uses TRBV7-9 with TRBJ2-5; 8 positions agree with TRBD2. In germline, CDR1 is SEHNR, CDR2 FQNEAQ (reference sequence). The CDR3 is 16 amino acids. Germline trimming cut 1 base from V and 1 base from J; bases unmatched to any gene: 5. The CDR3 protein is CASSLGIAGPQETQYF. CDR3 DNA sequence: TGTGCCAGCAGCTTAGGAATAGCGGGGCCCCAAGAGACCCAGTACTTC.

A word on this clone: One end of the junction fails to match germline, which may point to a read error. V is TRBV7-6 and J is TRBJ1-4, with TRBD1 as a possible D gene (6 bases). CDR1 and CDR2 from the germline V gene are SGHVS and FNYEAQ. The CDR3 has 15 residues. The CDR3 DNA follows: TGTGCCAGCAGTTTAGGTACAGGGACTAATGAAAAACTGTTTTTT. Translation gives CASSLGTGTNEKLFF.

The genes are TRBV2 and TRBJ2-3, with 7 bases identical to TRBD1. The CDR3 is made up of 14 amino acids. Trimming at V came to 8 bases and at J to 0 bases, leaving 5 bases not matched to a gene. Germline values: CDR1 SNHLY, CDR2 FYNNEI. CDR3 residues: CASRDSPSTDTQYF. The CDR3 DNA reads TGTGCCAGCCGGGACAGCCCAAGCACAGATACGCAGTATTTT.

This rearrangement joins TRBV28 to TRBJ2-7, with 8 bases identical to TRBD1. Trimming at V came to 2 bases and at J to 3 bases, leaving 3 bases not matched to a gene. In germline, CDR1 is MDHEN, CDR2 SYDVKM. There are 14 residues in the CDR3. The DNA of the CDR3 is TGTGCCAGCAGTTTAACAGGGGGTCTCTACGAGCAGTACTTC. Translated, it gives CASSLTGGLYEQYF.

This chain joins TRBV28 and TRBJ2-1; 10 bases map to TRBD2. Trimming at V came to 2 bases and at J to 5 bases, leaving 9 bases not matched to a gene. In germline, CDR1 is MDHEN, CDR2 SYDVKM. The CDR3 length is 17 residues. The CDR3 sequence is CASSLDILAGDHNEQFF. The CDR3, as DNA: TGTGCCAGCAGTTTAGACATTCTAGCGGGGGACCACAATGAGCAGTTCTTC.

The rearrangement uses TRBV7-9 and TRBJ2-1; 13 nucleotides line up with TRBD2. The CDR3 spans 14 residues. Germline lookup yields CDR1 SEHNR and CDR2 FQNEAQ (reference sequence). V lost 3 bases and J lost 10; bases outside the gene matches: 3. DNA for the CDR3: TGTGCCAGCAGCTTCCGGACTAGCGGGGGCGAGCAGTTCTTC. It specifies CASSFRTSGGEQFF.